The 4 T cell receptor beta chains below all came from one sample that was sequenced in a study of memory CD4+ T cells and cytomegalovirus serostatus. The sort gate was single viable CD3+CD4+CD8-CD45RO+ cells for memory CD4+ T cells. This table comes from immunoSEQ multiplex PCR, and its TCRdb copy is limited to in-frame clones, with some not included. The sample holds more than 55,000 clones, approximately 78% seen once. Sequencing input: memory CD4+ T cells from blood. The receptors originated from an adult in good health and CMV-seronegative.

The chain uses TRBV6-1 and TRBJ1-6, with D unclear. Germline loops: CDR1 MNHNS, CDR2 SASEGT. This CDR3 contains 12 residues. The V and J ends lost 6 bases and 7 bases respectively, with 7 bases between them. The DNA for the CDR3 is TGTGCCAGCAGCCGAACCAATTCACCCCTCCACTTT. This translates into CASSRTNSPLHF.

V is TRBV6-5 and J is TRBJ1-5; TRBD1 aligns across 7 bases. The CDR3 runs to 15 residues. Trimming cost V 4 bases and J 4 bases; bases outside gene matches: 7. Germline assignment: CDR1 MNHEY and CDR2 SVGAGI. The CDR3 DNA sequence: TGTGCCAGCAGTTCCAACAGGGGTCCAAATCAGCCCCAGCATTTT. Residues: CASSSNRGPNQPQHF.

V and J are TRBV2 and TRBJ1-1, with unresolved D. Trimming shortened V by 4 bases and J by 11 bases, and 14 bases separated the two germline ends. CDR1 is SNHLY, CDR2 FYNNEI, per germline. The CDR3 sequence is 12 residues long. The CDR3 loop is CASSGEGRVAFF. DNA of the CDR3: TGTGCCAGCAGTGGGGAGGGCCGCGTGGCTTTCTTT. Based on the CDR3 plus reference TRBV2 and TRBJ1-1, the full variable domain is EPEVTQTPSHQVTQMGQEVILRCVPISNHLYFYWYRQILGQKVEFLVSFYNNEISEKSEIFDDQFSVERPDGSNFTLKIRSTKLEDSAMYFCASSGEGRVAFFGQGTRLTVV.

The genes are TRBV5-1 and TRBJ2-4; 10 bases fit TRBD1. CDR1 and CDR2 from the germline V gene are SGHRS and YFSETQ. The CDR3 totals 18 residues. J gave up 1 base and V 4 bases, and 11 bases lay outside the gene matches. The CDR3 DNA reads as TGCGCCAGCAGCCAACCGGGACAGGGGAAGGCGGCCAAAAACATTCAGTACTTC. Translation gives CASSQPGQGKAAKNIQYF.